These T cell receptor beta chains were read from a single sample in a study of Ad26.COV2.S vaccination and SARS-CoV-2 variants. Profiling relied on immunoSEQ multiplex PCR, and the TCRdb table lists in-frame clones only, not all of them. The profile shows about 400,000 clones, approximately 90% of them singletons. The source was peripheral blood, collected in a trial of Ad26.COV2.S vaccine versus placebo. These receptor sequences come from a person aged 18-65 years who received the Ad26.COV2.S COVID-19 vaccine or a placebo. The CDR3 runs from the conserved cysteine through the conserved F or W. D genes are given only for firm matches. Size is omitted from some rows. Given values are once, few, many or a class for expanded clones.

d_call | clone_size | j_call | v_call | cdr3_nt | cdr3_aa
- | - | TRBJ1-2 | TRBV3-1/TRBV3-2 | TGTGCCAGCAGCCAAGTAAACTATGGCTACACCTTC | CASSQVNYGYTF
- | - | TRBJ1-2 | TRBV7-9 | TGTGCCAGCAGCTCTGGCCCGGGGGGGAAAACCTATGGCTACACCTTC | CASSSGPGGKTYGYTF
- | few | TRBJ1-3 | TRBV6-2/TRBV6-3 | TGTGCCAGCAGTCGCTACAGGGAAATCAGAAACACCATATATTTT | CASSRYREIRNTIYF
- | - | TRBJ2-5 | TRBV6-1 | TGTGCCAGCAGTGAAGCAAGCGGCGGGCCGGAGACCCAGTACTTC | CASSEASGGPETQYF
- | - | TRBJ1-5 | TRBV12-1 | TGTGCCAGCAGCACGCGAGATGCTATGGGGTATCAGCCCCAGCATTTT | CASSTRDAMGYQPQHF
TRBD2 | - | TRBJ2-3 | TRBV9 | TGTGCCAGCAGCGCTAGCGGGGGAGGTGTGGATACGCAGTATTTT | CASSASGGGVDTQYF
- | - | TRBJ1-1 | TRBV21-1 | TGTGCCAGCAGCAAAGTTTGGGACACGAACACTGAAGCTTTCTTT | CASSKVWDTNTEAFF
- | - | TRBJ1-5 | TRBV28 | TGTGCCAGCAGTAGAGATCAGCCCCAGCATTTT | CASSRDQPQHF
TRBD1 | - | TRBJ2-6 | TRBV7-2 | TGTGCCAGCAGCTTTAGGACAGGGGAAGCCAGCTCTGGGGCCAACGTCCTGACTTTC | CASSFRTGEASSGANVLTF
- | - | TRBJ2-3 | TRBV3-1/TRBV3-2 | TGTGCCAGCAGCCAAGGGCCAGAACCCACAGATACGCAGTATTTT | CASSQGPEPTDTQYF
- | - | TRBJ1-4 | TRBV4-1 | TGCGCCAGCAGCCAAGATGATCGGGAAAAACTGTTTTTT | CASSQDDREKLFF
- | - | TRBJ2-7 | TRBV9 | TGTGCCAGCAGCGTAATTCCACGGGACCCCTACGAGCAGTACTTC | CASSVIPRDPYEQYF
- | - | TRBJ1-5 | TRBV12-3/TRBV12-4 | TGTGCCAGCACCCTTGGAGCCAATCAGCCCCAGCATTTT | CASTLGANQPQHF
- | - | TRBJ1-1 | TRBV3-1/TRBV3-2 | TGTGCCAGCAGCCGCCTCGGGATTAGTGAAGCTTTCTTT | CASSRLGISEAFF
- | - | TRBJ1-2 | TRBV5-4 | TGTGCCAGCAGCCTACAACGGAGTGGCTACACCTTC | CASSLQRSGYTF
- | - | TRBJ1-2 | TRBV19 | TGTGCCAGTAGTAACCTCTACAGGGTGGGGAACTATGGCTACACCTTC | CASSNLYRVGNYGYTF
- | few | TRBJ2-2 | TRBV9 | TGTGCCAGCAGCGTGGGAATCGGGGAGCTGTTTTTT | CASSVGIGELFF
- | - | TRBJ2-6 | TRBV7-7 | TGTGCCAGCAGCCCAGACAGGGGAGGGGACTCTGGGGCCAACGTCCTGACTTTC | CASSPDRGGDSGANVLTF
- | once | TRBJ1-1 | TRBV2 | TGTGCCAGCAGTGACCCCCGGAGGGGGGCTGAAGCTTTCTTT | CASSDPRRGAEAFF
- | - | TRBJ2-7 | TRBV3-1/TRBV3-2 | TGTGCCAGCAGCCAAGATAGATTTTCCTACGAGCAGTACTTC | CASSQDRFSYEQYF
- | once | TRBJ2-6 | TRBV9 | TGTGCCAGCAGCCCGGAGATCAGGGTCTCTGGGGCCAACGTCCTGACTTTC | CASSPEIRVSGANVLTF
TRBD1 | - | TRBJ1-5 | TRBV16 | TGTGCCAGCAGCCGATTCGACAGGGGCAATCAGCCCCAGCATTTT | CASSRFDRGNQPQHF
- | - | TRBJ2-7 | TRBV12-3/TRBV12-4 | TGTGCCAGCAGTTTACTGGGTTGGGAGCAGTACTTC | CASSLLGWEQYF
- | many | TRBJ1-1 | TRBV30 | TGTGCCGGGGGAGGGGTCCTTAACACTGAAGCTTTCTTT | CAGGGVLNTEAFF
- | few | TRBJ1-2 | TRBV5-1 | TGCGCCAGCAGCTTGGAGGAGCTTAGTCCCTATGGCTACACCTTC | CASSLEELSPYGYTF
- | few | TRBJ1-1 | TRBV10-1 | TGCGCCAGCATTCGAATATTGGGCACTGAAGCTTTCTTT | CASIRILGTEAFF
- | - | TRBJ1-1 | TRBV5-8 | TGTGCCAGCAGGCGCCGGGAGACGAACACTGAAGCTTTCTTT | CASRRRETNTEAFF
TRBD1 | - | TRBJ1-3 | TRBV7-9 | TGTGCCAGCAGCTTGGCAAGCAGGGGGCGATCTGGAAACACCATATATTTT | CASSLASRGRSGNTIYF
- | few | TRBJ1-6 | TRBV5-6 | TGTGCCAGCAGCTCTGGGACATTTAGGTCCCTCCACTTT | CASSSGTFRSLHF
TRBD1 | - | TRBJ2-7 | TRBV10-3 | TGTGCCATCAGTGGGGGACAGGGTATTGGGATCTACGAGCAGTACTTC | CAISGGQGIGIYEQYF
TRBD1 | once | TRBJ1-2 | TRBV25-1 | TGTGCCAGCAGTGGCCCCTTCGACAGGGACTATGGCTACACCTTC | CASSGPFDRDYGYTF
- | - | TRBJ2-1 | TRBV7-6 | TGTGCCAGCAGCTTCGGGCGGACACCGTACAATGAGCAGTTCTTC | CASSFGRTPYNEQFF
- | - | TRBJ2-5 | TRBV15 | TGTGCCACCAGCAGAGAGTTCGCAGCGACAATAGAGACCCAGTACTTC | CATSREFAATIETQYF
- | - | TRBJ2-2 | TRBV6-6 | TGTGCCAGCAGTGCGCCGGGACGATCGACCGGGGAGCTGTTTTTT | CASSAPGRSTGELFF
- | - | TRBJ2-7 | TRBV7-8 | TGTGCCAGCAGTTCAACCAGGGACTCCTACGAGCAGTACTTC | CASSSTRDSYEQYF
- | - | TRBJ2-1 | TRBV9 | TGTGCCAGCAGCCCCCAGGTTAAGACTTTGAATGAGCAGTTCTTC | CASSPQVKTLNEQFF
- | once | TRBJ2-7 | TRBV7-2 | TGTGCCAGCAGCTACACACCATTCTCCTACGAGCAGTACTTC | CASSYTPFSYEQYF
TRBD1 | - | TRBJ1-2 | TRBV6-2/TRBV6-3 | TGTGCCAGCAGCCAAGACAGGGACAGGGTCTATGGCTACACCTTC | CASSQDRDRVYGYTF
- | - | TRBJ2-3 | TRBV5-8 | TGTGCCAGCAGCTTGGGCACCCTTCACACAGATACGCAGTATTTT | CASSLGTLHTDTQYF
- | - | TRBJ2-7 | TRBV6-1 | TGTGCCAGCAGTGAGTTGGGGGGCGTCACCTACGAGCAGTACTTC | CASSELGGVTYEQYF
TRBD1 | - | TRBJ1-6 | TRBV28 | TGTGCCAGCAGTTTATATTCCGACAGGGGTATATGGTCACCCCTCCACTTT | CASSLYSDRGIWSPLHF
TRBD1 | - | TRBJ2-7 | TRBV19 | TGTGCCAGTAGCGCCGGGACAGGCATATACGAGCAGTACTTC | CASSAGTGIYEQYF
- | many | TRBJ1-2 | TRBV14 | TGTGCCAGCAGCCTTCCCTCTTCCTATGGCTACACCTTC | CASSLPSSYGYTF
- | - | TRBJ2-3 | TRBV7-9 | TGTGCCAGCAGCTTAGTTTTCCTTAGCACAGATACGCAGTATTTT | CASSLVFLSTDTQYF
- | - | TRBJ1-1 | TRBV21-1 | TGTGCCAGCAGCAAGGAGATAGGACCCGGCCTAAACACTGAAGCTTTCTTT | CASSKEIGPGLNTEAFF
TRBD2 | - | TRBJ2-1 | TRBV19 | TGTGCCAGTAGGTCAACGGGACTAGCGCAATACAATGAGCAGTTCTTC | CASRSTGLAQYNEQFF
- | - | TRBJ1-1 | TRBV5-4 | TGTGCCAGCAGCTTGTTAAACACTGAAGCTTTCTTT | CASSLLNTEAFF
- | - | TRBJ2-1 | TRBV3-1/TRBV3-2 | TGTGCCAGCAGCCAAGCTATTACAGGGACGTACAATGAGCAGTTCTTC | CASSQAITGTYNEQFF
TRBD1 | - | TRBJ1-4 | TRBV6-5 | TGTGCCAGCAGTTACTCCGGGACAGTAAATGAAAAACTGTTTTTT | CASSYSGTVNEKLFF
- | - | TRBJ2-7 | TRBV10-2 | TGCGCCAGCAGTGAGAGGCGGGGTTTCGAGCAGTACTTC | CASSERRGFEQYF
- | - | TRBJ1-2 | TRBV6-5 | TGTGCCAGCAGTTACTCGGGGGCCACTTTTAACTATGGCTACACCTTC | CASSYSGATFNYGYTF
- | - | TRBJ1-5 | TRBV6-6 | TGTGCCAGCAGTTACTCGGCCAGGGTTGGCAATCAGCCCCAGCATTTT | CASSYSARVGNQPQHF
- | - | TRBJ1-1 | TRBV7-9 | TGTGCCAGCAGCTTTAGCGGGTTACGGACTGAAGCTTTCTTT | CASSFSGLRTEAFF
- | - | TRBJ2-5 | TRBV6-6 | TGTGCCAGCAGTTACGGCGGTCGGTACCAAGAGACCCAGTACTTC | CASSYGGRYQETQYF
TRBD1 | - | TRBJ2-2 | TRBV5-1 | TGCGCCAGCGGGTTCACAGGGGACACCGGGGAGCTGTTTTTT | CASGFTGDTGELFF
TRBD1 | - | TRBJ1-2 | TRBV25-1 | TGTGCCAGCAGTGTTGGGACAGGGAGTGGAGGCTACACCTTC | CASSVGTGSGGYTF
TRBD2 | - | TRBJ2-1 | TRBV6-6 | TGTGCCAGCAGTCCATGGACTAGCGGGGGCCTTTCCTACAATGAGCAGTTCTTC | CASSPWTSGGLSYNEQFF
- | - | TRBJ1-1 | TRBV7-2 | TGTGCCAGCAGCCTATATACAGCCACTGAAGCTTTCTTT | CASSLYTATEAFF
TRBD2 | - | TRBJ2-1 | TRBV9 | TGTGCCAGCAGCGTAAGGCTAGCGGGGGTCGCCTCCTACAATGAGCAGTTCTTC | CASSVRLAGVASYNEQFF